The 28 T cell receptor beta chains below all came from one sample that was sequenced in a study of shared clonotypes between healthy human individuals. Repertoires were generated with immunoSEQ multiplex PCR, while TCRdb's copy carries only in-frame clones and drops some. Here the sample spans millions of clones, 85% to 95% being singletons. The sample comprised naive CD4+ T cells sorted from blood. Subset meaning: CD45RA+ positively selected. All receptors come from a man younger than 35 in good health.

This clone was counted a single time. The genes are TRBV10-3 and TRBJ1-2; 7 bases align to TRBD1. Losses at the gene ends were 6 bases for V and 4 bases for J; bases not matched to a gene: 5. The CDR3 has 13 residues. Germline V gene sequence: CDR1 ENHRY, CDR2 SYGVKD. The CDR3 DNA reads TGTGCCATCAGCTCGGGACAGCCCTATGGCTACACCTTC. This codes for CAISSGQPYGYTF.

This clone was detected once. The chain uses TRBV27 and TRBJ2-7; 9 nucleotides match TRBD1. The germline gives CDR1 MNHEY, CDR2 SMNVEV (reference sequence). The V gene end was trimmed by 3 bases and the J gene end by 5 bases; junction bases not matched to a gene: 5. The CDR3 spans 14 residues. CDR3 residues: CASSLWGQGNEQYF. DNA for the CDR3: TGTGCCAGCAGTTTGTGGGGACAGGGCAACGAGCAGTACTTC.

The DNA for the CDR3 is TGTGCCAGCAGTCGTCTCCAGGGAAACTATGGCTACACCTTC. It translates to CASSRLQGNYGYTF. The rearrangement joins TRBV6-5 to TRBJ1-2, with a weak D call TRBD1 (5 bases). The CDR3 has 14 amino acids. Germline V gene sequence: CDR1 MNHEY, CDR2 SVGAGI. V was pared by 5 bases and J by 2 bases, with 12 bases between.

This clone was found once. The chain is built from TRBV2 and TRBJ2-3; TRBD1 agrees at 10 bases. CDR1 and CDR2 from the germline V gene are SNHLY and FYNNEI. This CDR3 has 15 amino acids. The V segment lost 5 bases and the J segment 3 bases; nucleotides outside the gene matches: 5. The CDR3 nucleotides are TGTGCCAGCAGTCCACCGGGACAGGGGACAGATACGCAGTATTTT. Translated: CASSPPGQGTDTQYF.

This chain joins TRBV30 and TRBJ2-2; 10 bases match TRBD2. The CDR3 covers 15 residues. J lost 4 bases, V lost 0 bases, and 2 bases had no gene match. Germline CDR1 is GTSNPN and CDR2 is SVGIG (reference sequence). The CDR3 spells CAWSVLAGATGELFF. Written as DNA, the CDR3 is TGTGCCTGGAGTGTCCTAGCGGGAGCCACCGGGGAGCTGTTTTTT.

This chain links TRBV6-6 with TRBJ2-5; TRBD1 is a possible D gene (6 bases). CDR3 size: 14 residues. V lost 5 bases and J 7 bases, leaving 17 bases between the germline ends. Germline CDR1 reads MNHNY; CDR2 reads SVGAGI (reference sequence). The CDR3 spells CASSPRQGKGTQYF. In nucleotides, the CDR3 is TGTGCCAGCAGTCCCCGTCAGGGGAAGGGGACCCAGTACTTC.

This chain uses TRBV7-9 with TRBJ2-3; D gene ambiguous. V shed 4 bases and J shed 6 bases, with 8 bases lying between them. The length of the CDR3 is 12 residues. Looked up from germline, CDR1 is SEHNR and CDR2 is FQNEAQ (reference sequence). CDR3 DNA sequence: TGTGCCAGCAGCTCATTGCAGGATACGCAGTATTTT. It encodes CASSSLQDTQYF.

The chain uses TRBV6-1 and TRBJ2-3; TRBD1 matches 9 bases. Per the germline V gene, CDR1 is MNHNS and CDR2 is SASEGT. J lost 6 bases, V lost 6 bases, and 10 bases had no gene match. This CDR3 has 15 amino acids. The chain's CDR3 is CASSQPGQGTDTQYF. In nucleotides, the CDR3 is TGTGCCAGCAGCCAGCCGGGACAGGGTACCGATACGCAGTATTTT.

The genes are TRBV5-5 and TRBJ2-6; no firm D call. V was cut by 0 bases and J by 0 bases, with 4 bases left in between. Germline loops: CDR1 SGHKS, CDR2 YYEKEE (reference sequence). This CDR3 region has 15 residues. The CDR3 loop reads CASSLVRSGANVLTF. The CDR3 region has the DNA TGTGCCAGCAGCTTGGTACGCTCTGGGGCCAACGTCCTGACTTTC.

The chain recombines TRBV5-6 with TRBJ1-6; D is perhaps TRBD1 (5 bases). CDR1 is SGHDT and CDR2 is YYEEEE in the germline V gene. The CDR3 has 14 amino acids. Between the trimmed V and J ends, which lost 0 bases and 7 bases, there was a span of 8 bases. In DNA form, the CDR3 reads TGTGCCAGCAGCTTGGCGACAGTGAATTCACCCCTCCACTTT. This translates into CASSLATVNSPLHF.

A few counts support this clone. V usage is TRBV5-1 and J usage is TRBJ1-6; D gene ambiguous. V was clipped by 0 bases and J by 7 bases, with 8 bases between them. This CDR3 is 14 amino acids long. Germline V gives CDR1 SGHRS, CDR2 YFSETQ. CDR3 loop: CASSLVTGNSPLHF. In nucleotides, the CDR3 is TGCGCCAGCAGCTTGGTTACGGGGAATTCACCCCTCCACTTT.

V is TRBV10-1 and J is TRBJ2-3; 9 bases align to TRBD1. The trim removed 5 bases at V and 5 bases at J, leaving 5 bases unmatched. CDR3 length: 14 residues. Germline CDR1 and CDR2: WNHNN and SYGVQD (reference sequence). The CDR3 here is CASSTGGGGDTQYF. The CDR3 nucleotides read TGCGCCAGCAGTACAGGGGGCGGTGGAGATACGCAGTATTTT.

This chain uses TRBV5-1 with TRBJ2-1; 11 nucleotides align to TRBD2. The CDR3 is 15 residues long. CDR1 is SGHRS and CDR2 is YFSETQ in the germline V gene. J lost 8 bases, V lost 3 bases, and 7 bases had no gene match. The CDR3 DNA sequence: TGCGCCAGCAGCTCCCTAGCGGGGGGCGGAGATGAGCAGTTCTTC. This codes for CASSSLAGGGDEQFF.

V and J are TRBV10-3 and TRBJ1-4; D gene unclear. Germline lookup yields CDR1 ENHRY and CDR2 SYGVKD. Trimming took 0 bases from V and 8 from J, leaving 10 bases between them. This CDR3 contains 14 residues. The CDR3 reads CAISESVGSEKLFF. CDR3 in DNA: TGTGCCATCAGTGAGTCGGTAGGGAGCGAAAAACTGTTTTTT.

J is TRBJ1-4 and V is TRBV5-1, with 9 positions matching TRBD1. This CDR3 has 13 amino acids. CDR1 and CDR2 (germline): SGHRS, YFSETQ. The J segment lost 6 bases and the V segment lost 8 bases, leaving 5 bases of the junction unmatched. CDR3 region: CASRDREDEKLFF. The CDR3 DNA is TGCGCCAGTAGGGACAGGGAGGATGAAAAACTGTTTTTT.

The chain carries TRBV19 and TRBJ1-4; 11 bases align to TRBD1. V lost 7 bases, J lost 6 bases, and 7 bases stayed unmatched. Per the germline V gene, CDR1 is LNHDA and CDR2 is SQIVND (reference sequence). The CDR3 covers 15 residues. The CDR3 loop reads CASKAGQGVYEKLFF. The CDR3 DNA reads TGTGCCAGTAAAGCGGGACAGGGGGTTTATGAAAAACTGTTTTTT. Full variable domain (rest looked up from reference TRBV19 and TRBJ1-4): DGGITQSPKYLFRKEGQNVTLSCEQNLNHDAMYWYRQDPGQGLRLIYYSQIVNDFQKGDIAEGYSVSREKKESFPLTVTSAQKNPTAFYLCASKAGQGVYEKLFFGSGTQLSVL.

The chain uses TRBV25-1 and TRBJ2-7; D is possibly TRBD1 (6 bases). CDR1 is MGHDK and CDR2 is SYGVNS in the germline V gene. The V and J ends lost 11 bases and 1 base respectively, with 24 bases between them. This CDR3 has 16 residues. The CDR3 sequence: CAGSPLGGLRSYEQYF. DNA of the CDR3: TGTGCCGGCTCTCCCTTAGGGGGTTTAAGGTCCTACGAGCAGTACTTC.

The J gene is TRBJ2-7, the V gene TRBV27; the D gene is possibly TRBD2 (5 bases). Trimming left V 7 bases short and J 0 bases short, with 10 bases between. CDR3 length equals 13 residues. Germline V gives CDR1 MNHEY, CDR2 SMNVEV (reference sequence). DNA of the CDR3: TGTGCCAGCACACTAGGGAACTCCTACGAGCAGTACTTC. It encodes CASTLGNSYEQYF.

The CDR3 sequence is CASSAGQGAAYEQYF. CDR3 nucleotides: TGTGCCAGCAGCGCGGGACAGGGGGCGGCCTACGAGCAGTACTTC. The chain has TRBV9 and TRBJ2-7, with 12 bases that match TRBD1. CDR1 and CDR2 (germline): SGDLS, YYNGEE. This CDR3 has 15 residues. V lost 3 bases and J lost 2; bases outside the gene matches: 3.

V usage is TRBV2 and J usage is TRBJ1-6, with D hard to call. V was pared by 8 bases and J by 7 bases, with 18 bases between. Germline lookup yields CDR1 SNHLY and CDR2 FYNNEI. This CDR3 has 15 amino acids. The chain's CDR3 is CASLGRPGGNSPLHF. CDR3 DNA sequence: TGTGCCAGCTTAGGGAGGCCCGGAGGGAATTCACCCCTCCACTTT. Together with reference TRBV2 and TRBJ1-6, the CDR3 gives the full variable domain: EPEVTQTPSHQVTQMGQEVILRCVPISNHLYFYWYRQILGQKVEFLVSFYNNEISEKSEIFDDQFSVERPDGSNFTLKIRSTKLEDSAMYFCASLGRPGGNSPLHFGNGTRLTVT.

This rearrangement joins TRBV6-5 to TRBJ2-7, with D uncertain. The germline V gene encodes CDR1 MNHEY and CDR2 SVGAGI. V was shortened by 5 bases and J by 2 bases, with 4 bases between the two germline ends. This CDR3 has 11 residues. The CDR3 nucleotides are TGTGCCAGCAGTAGGGCCTACGAGCAGTACTTC. This gives the protein CASSRAYEQYF.

Only one count was recorded for this clone. This chain connects TRBV29-1 to TRBJ2-5; 13 positions match TRBD2. The CDR3 sequence is 19 residues long. Germline CDR1 reads SQVTM; CDR2 reads ANQGSEA. J gave up 5 bases and V 4 bases, and 19 bases lay outside the gene matches. The CDR3 spells CSVGFKQRTSGSFGETQYF. DNA of the CDR3: TGCAGCGTTGGCTTTAAACAGCGGACTAGCGGGAGTTTTGGGGAGACCCAGTACTTC. Full variable domain (missing parts from reference TRBV29-1 and TRBJ2-5): SAVISQKPSRDICQRGTSLTIQCQVDSQVTMMFWYRQQPGQSLTLIATANQGSEATYESGFVIDKFPISRPNLTFSTLTVSNMSPEDSSIYLCSVGFKQRTSGSFGETQYFGPGTRLLVL.

V usage is TRBV11-2 and J usage is TRBJ2-2; D is ambiguous. This CDR3 contains 14 residues. Germline V gene sequence: CDR1 SGHAT, CDR2 FQNNGV. Trimming removed 2 bases from V and 4 bases from J, with 8 bases in between. CDR3 loop: CASSLIAGTGELFF. As DNA, the CDR3 is TGTGCCAGCAGCTTAATCGCTGGCACCGGGGAGCTGTTTTTT.

The chain combines TRBV28 with TRBJ1-1, with TRBD1 matching over 7 bases. Trimming removed 5 bases from V and 3 bases from J; junction bases left unmatched: 9. Germline CDR1 MDHEN, CDR2 SYDVKM. The CDR3 has 15 residues. The CDR3 DNA reads as TGTGCCAGCAGTCCCGGGACAGCCCAGTACACTGAAGCTTTCTTT. Protein: CASSPGTAQYTEAFF.

The chain links TRBV5-1 to TRBJ1-6; D might be TRBD1 (5 bases). The CDR3 spans 15 residues. V was shortened by 0 bases and J by 4 bases, with 8 bases between the two germline ends. Germline V gene data show CDR1 as SGHRS and CDR2 as YFSETQ. CDR3 region: CASSLAQGYNSPLHF. In DNA, the CDR3 is TGCGCCAGCAGCTTGGCCCAGGGTTATAATTCACCCCTCCACTTT. Together with reference TRBV5-1 and TRBJ1-6, the CDR3 gives the full variable domain: KAGVTQTPRYLIKTRGQQVTLSCSPISGHRSVSWYQQTPGQGLQFLFEYFSETQRNKGNFPGRFSGRQFSNSRSEMNVSTLELGDSALYLCASSLAQGYNSPLHFGNGTRLTVT.

The J gene is TRBJ2-3, the V gene TRBV14; D might be TRBD1 (6 bases). Per germline, CDR1 SGHDN and CDR2 FVKESK. The length of the CDR3 is 13 residues. V lost 3 bases to trimming and J lost 8 bases, with 12 bases between them. The CDR3 here is CASSQVQGGTQYF. In nucleotides, the CDR3 is TGTGCCAGCAGCCAGGTCCAAGGGGGTACGCAGTATTTT.

The chain is built from TRBV6-5 and TRBJ2-5, with a weak D call TRBD2 (6 bases). Germline values: CDR1 MNHEY, CDR2 SVGAGI. V was shortened by 5 bases and J by 5 bases, with 15 bases between the two germline ends. This CDR3 contains 14 residues. The chain's CDR3 is CASSPGVGRETQYF. Written as DNA, the CDR3 is TGTGCCAGCAGTCCCGGGGTAGGGAGGGAGACCCAGTACTTC.

The rearrangement uses TRBV7-9 and TRBJ2-1; either TRBD1 or TRBD2 may fit D (5 bases each). V was cut by 3 bases and J by 7 bases, with 19 bases left in between. Germline-derived CDR1 and CDR2 are SEHNR and FQNEAQ (reference sequence). CDR3 size: 16 residues. The chain's CDR3 is CASSFSGLPGVNEQFF. CDR3 coding DNA: TGTGCCAGCAGCTTCTCGGGGCTCCCTGGGGTGAATGAGCAGTTCTTC.